The sequence of this T cell receptor (beta chain) was determined in a study of T cell responses to AZD1222 COVID-19 vaccine. General study points: There were vaccine-associated CD4 TCRs across spike, dominant at 160-218 and 743-854. It was only after the peak T cell response that any repertoires were sampled. Donors skewed white British and female; clonal diversity was possibly underestimated.

Details on this clone: The target antigen is unknown.

Libraries were prepared by immunoSEQ multiplex PCR; TCRdb keeps only in-frame clonotypes and omits some of them. Among 89,000 or so clones listed, over 80% were seen once. With 3 bases clipped from V and 0 bases from J, the junction kept 5 bases outside the gene matches. The CDR3 is 15 amino acids. CDR1 is MRHNA and CDR2 is SNTAGT in the germline V gene. This chain uses TRBV6-4 with TRBJ2-7, with 7 bases identical to TRBD1. This TCR derives from an adult who received the AZD1222 COVID-19 vaccine. This specimen consisted of peripheral blood, obtained 28 days after the second AZD1222 dose. CDR3 loop: CASSEGTESSYEQYF. Written as DNA, the CDR3 is TGTGCCAGCAGTGAAGGGACAGAAAGCTCCTACGAGCAGTACTTC.